The text below deals with one T cell receptor (beta chain). This clonotype was observed many times. The clone's antigen remains unknown. No qualities accompany the bases; no much larger clone lies one base away. The data were taken from a study of Graves' ophthalmopathy and Graves' hyperthyroidism (dated by TCRdb to 2017 to 2018). Describing the broader study: Peripheral blood samples were taken at the time of initial diagnosis, before any treatment was given. To explore V-J signatures distinguishing ophthalmopathy from hyperthyroidism, a discovery set of 100 or so patients (about 44 ophthalmopathy, 55 to 60 stable hyperthyroidism) was enrolled. The independent validation cohort included 18 to 20 hyperthyroidism patients plus 17 patients who later progressed from hyperthyroidism to ophthalmopathy. TCR beta repertoire signatures were used to distinguish Graves' ophthalmopathy from Graves' hyperthyroidism and to predict progression to ophthalmopathy. The 90 to 100 discovery patients were randomly divided into training and test sets at a 7:3 ratio. Once sampling was done, hyperthyroidism patients were given methimazole at a starting dose of 30 mg daily, while ophthalmopathy patients were given high-dose intravenous methylprednisolone. In six hyperthyroidism patients, the T-cell repertoire of thyroid tissue was compared with the T-cell repertoire of blood. In total, around 140 blood samples were TCR-sequenced: approximately 42 ophthalmopathy, 80 or so hyperthyroidism and approximately 17 hyperthyroidism-to-ophthalmopathy patients.

The V end gives up 6 bases and the J end 3 bases, leaving 5 bases in the junction not matched to a gene. The CDR3 contains 12 residues, cysteine and phenylalanine counted. Just the 36-base CDR3 DNA is kept, in frame starting at base 1. The germline V gene provides CDR1 SQVTM and CDR2 ANQGSEA. Ophthalmopathy patients were characterized by moderately to severely active disease, a Clinical Activity Score of at least 3, a NOSPECS grade of at least 4, and a disease duration under 3 months. Patients with other autoimmune diseases, uncontrolled infections, pregnancy or lactation were excluded from the study. Diagnosis was based on clinical symptoms, serum thyroxine, TRAb, thyroid ultrasound and orbital computed tomography. PBMCs were isolated from about 10 ml of fresh peripheral blood by Ficoll-Paque density gradient centrifugation. Total RNA was extracted using Trizol reagent, and RNA quality was checked on an Agilent 2100 Bioanalyzer.

TCR beta CDR3 regions were amplified from RNA transcripts for repertoire sequencing. The first round was an RT-PCR using HTBI primers with the Qiagen OneStep RT-PCR kit, and this first round was followed by a second-round multiplex PCR, then size selection and purification. Sequencing of the libraries was carried out on an Illumina HiSeq2000 in paired-end mode with 100 bp reads. Turning to the authors' computational methods: Reads were processed with SOAPnuke, discarding reads with adapters, uncalled bases, mean Phred below 15, or no exact constant-primer or identifier match. High-quality paired reads were merged with COPE v1.2.5. Each unique nucleotide sequence was treated as a clonotype, and MiTCR v1.1 was used to align the clonotypes to the IMGT TRB V, D and J references. The analysis was limited to V-J combinations with a frequency above 0.0001, which together covered approximately 99% of the repertoires. For each V-J combination, a TCR clonal expansion and chaos score was defined as the ratio of F50 clonal expansion to chaos observed in the TCRdist matrix. Welch's t-statistics and random forest were used to narrow the features down to 10 to 15 V-J combinations, which were then fed into a naive Bayes classifier. The similarity between thyroid and blood repertoires was quantified using the Morisita-Horn index. The public reads were reanalyzed by TCRdb: fastp trimming at Q25, MiXCR alignment, in-frame beta chains only. Merged by CDR3 protein, the rows form single entries marked with the most common genes and DNA. TCRdb's processing, not the authors', yielded these V and J calls. Across this sample there are 350,000 to 450,000 distinct CDR3 sequences, with around 19% seen only once. The top ten hold about 1.6% of the sample.

Study-wide conclusions, independent of this receptor: In cross-validation, the 13-signature model distinguished ophthalmopathy from stable hyperthyroidism with almost 90% sensitivity and about 84% specificity, and in the test set the corresponding values were roughly 80% and 76%. In validation, the model predicted ophthalmopathy progression with about 64% sensitivity and around 72% specificity; approximately 12 predicted patients were CT-confirmed with GO in a median of about 6.2 months. No statistical method was used to predetermine the sample size, and group allocation was not hidden from the investigators. Most of the expanded thyroid clonotypes with a frequency above 0.001 were also detected in blood, and it was suggested that the thyroid immune response may be reflected by blood repertoires.

The receptor chain draws on TRBV29-1 and TRBJ2-7; TRBD2 matches 7 bases in the middle. The sequenced material came from peripheral blood. The receptor was isolated from a woman younger than 30 with Graves' ophthalmopathy. Donor details come from another sample of the same person, matched by shared clones. The CDR3 is CSVQAGRYEQYF. The sequenced DNA is TGCAGCGTACAAGCGGGACGCTACGAGCAGTACTTC.